The source of this T cell receptor beta chain is a study of human T cells and chemical hapten exposure. Study-wide results and limits: In comparison with controls, expanded TCRs gave rise to a significantly larger number of large CDR3 similarity clusters.

MiXCR was run by TCRdb on the RACE reads, yielding one entry per CDR3 protein. The profile shows about 98,000 distinct CDR3 sequences, 10% to 13% of them singletons. This clonotype appeared a few times. What it binds is not known. The CDR3 sequence is 17 residues long. From germline, CDR1 is ENHRY and CDR2 SYGVKD. V shed 6 bases and J 4 bases; nucleotides not matched to a gene: 13. The sample's time point: pre-sensitization, week 0. The sample's treatment: therapeutic diphenylcyclopropenone sensitization with weekly scalp DPC. Extraction yielded total RNA from whole blood (unfractionated). V gene TRBV10-3 combines with J gene TRBJ1-1; 11 positions match TRBD1. The sequences come from whole blood, collected in connection with sensitization to the hapten diphenylcyclopropenone (DPC). This clonotype originated in an older woman with alopecia areata. Some clones in this sample may be carry-over from other donors' samples. CDR3: CAISQDRGLSTSTEAFF. In DNA form, the CDR3 reads TGTGCCATCAGCCAGGACAGGGGGCTGTCGACTAGCACTGAAGCTTTCTTT.